The 12 T cell receptor beta chains presented below share a single source sample, sequenced in a study of blood T cell repertoires in COVID-19 (dated by TCRdb to about 2020). Library creation used the immunoSEQ multiplex PCR assay. Here the immuneACCESS table is served through TCRdb, limited to in-frame sequences with V and J called. Missing clones are a known gap in these copies; in checked studies unresolved V genes cover under half, and the rest lacks a known reason. This sample is represented by about 260,000 clones; about 85% of them were singletons. In total, the top ten clones hold around 2.9% of the sample. The sequenced sample was PBMCs or T cells enriched from blood (not recorded which). The receptors here all came from a woman aged 45 to 65 who had recovered from COVID-19.

The CDR3 reads CASRPDSLATNEKLFF. CDR3 nucleotides: TGTGCCAGCAGACCAGACAGCCTTGCAACTAATGAAAAACTGTTTTTT. The chain couples TRBV7-2 to TRBJ1-4, with D possibly matching TRBD1 (5 bases). Germline V gene lookup returns CDR1 SGHTA and CDR2 FQGNSA. The V end lost 6 bases, the J end lost 0 bases, and 14 bases lay between the germline ends. The CDR3 spans 16 residues.

This chain links TRBV7-8 with TRBJ1-1, with a tentative D call TRBD1 (6 bases). This CDR3 is 15 amino acids long. Germline values: CDR1 SGHVS, CDR2 FQNEAQ. Trimming shortened V by 3 bases and J by 4 bases, and 15 bases separated the two germline ends. The CDR3 sequence is CASSFPRGGFTEAFF. In DNA form, the CDR3 reads TGTGCCAGCAGCTTTCCCAGGGGTGGGTTCACTGAAGCTTTCTTT.

The chain carries TRBV7-2 and TRBJ1-1; D is unresolved. With 0 bases removed from V and 8 bases from J, the gap between germline ends came to 13 bases. There are 14 residues in the CDR3. The germline V gene has CDR1 SGHTA and CDR2 FQGNSA. CDR3 bases: TGTGCCAGCAGCTTAGCCCGAGGTGGGAGAGAAGCTTTCTTT. It is translated as CASSLARGGREAFF.

The rearrangement uses TRBV5-5 and TRBJ1-1; D unclear. Trimming cost V 4 bases and J 0 bases, with 10 bases left between them. In germline, CDR1 is SGHKS, CDR2 YYEKEE (reference sequence). The CDR3 totals 14 residues. The CDR3 region is CASSPGSVNTEAFF. The CDR3 nucleotides read TGTGCCAGCAGCCCTGGTTCAGTGAACACTGAAGCTTTCTTT. The variable domain in full, completed from reference TRBV5-5 and TRBJ1-1, reads DAGVTQSPTHLIKTRGQQVTLRCSPISGHKSVSWYQQVLGQGPQFIFQYYEKEERGRGNFPDRFSARQFPNYSSELNVNALLLGDSALYLCASSPGSVNTEAFFGQGTRLTVV.

This rearrangement joins TRBV28 to TRBJ1-2, with TRBD1 matching 9 bases. The CDR3 is made up of 13 amino acids. J lost 7 bases, V lost 7 bases, and 7 bases had no gene match. CDR1 and CDR2 (germline): MDHEN, SYDVKM. The DNA for the CDR3 is TGTGCCAGCACCTTACAGGGGGCGCCTGGCTACACCTTC. Protein product: CASTLQGAPGYTF.

The rearrangement uses TRBV2 and TRBJ2-5; TRBD2 might be the D (5 bases). The length of the CDR3 is 13 residues. V was cut by 7 bases and J by 5 bases, with 14 bases left in between. From germline, CDR1 is SNHLY and CDR2 FYNNEI. The CDR3 sequence: CASNGGSRETQYF. The CDR3 DNA reads TGTGCCAGCAACGGAGGTTCGCGGGAGACCCAGTACTTC.

The chain has TRBV3-1 (or the pseudogene TRBV3-2) and TRBJ2-3; 11 bases map to TRBD2. V shed 4 bases, J shed 3 bases, and the junction held 6 bases outside the gene matches. The CDR3 is made up of 16 amino acids. Germline CDR1 and CDR2: LGHDT and YNNKEL (reference sequence). The CDR3 here is CASSPIAGGVTDTQYF. The CDR3, as DNA: TGTGCCAGCAGCCCGATAGCGGGAGGGGTAACAGATACGCAGTATTTT.

J is TRBJ2-1 and V is TRBV2; 8 bases align to TRBD2. This CDR3 has 13 residues. Germline V CDR1 and CDR2: SNHLY, FYNNEI. Unmatched junction bases numbered 10, after V lost 9 bases and J lost 9 bases. CDR3 DNA: TGTGCCAGGTTACCGGGACTAGGGGGTGAGCAGTTCTTC. Its protein is CARLPGLGGEQFF.

The V call is TRBV28, the J call TRBJ1-3; 8 positions agree with TRBD1. Per the germline V gene, CDR1 is MDHEN and CDR2 is SYDVKM. The V gene end was trimmed by 3 bases and the J gene end by 7 bases; junction bases not matched to a gene: 5. The length of the CDR3 is 14 residues. The CDR3, as DNA: TGTGCCAGCAGTTTCCAGGGGGCGGACAACACCATATATTTT. Protein sequence: CASSFQGADNTIYF.

On this clone itself: This sample includes further DNA sequences coding for the same CDR3. CDR3 sequence reads: CASSPSSYEQYF. Written as DNA, the CDR3 is TGTGCCAGCTCACCTAGCTCCTACGAGCAGTACTTC. This sequence joins TRBV18 and TRBJ2-7; D remains unclear. The CDR3 length is 12 residues. Germline-derived CDR1 and CDR2 are KGHSH and LQKENI. Trimming cost V 3 bases and J 0 bases, with 3 bases left between them.

The chain uses TRBV30 and TRBJ2-3; tentatively, D is TRBD2 (6 bases). V lost 3 bases, J lost 1 base, and 17 bases lay in between. This CDR3 region has 16 residues. CDR1 is GTSNPN and CDR2 is SVGIG in the germline V gene (reference sequence). The CDR3 loop is CAWSGSRSLGTDTQYF. DNA for the CDR3: TGTGCCTGGAGCGGGAGTCGGTCCTTGGGCACAGATACGCAGTATTTT.

This clone was observed once. The V call is TRBV7-8, the J call TRBJ1-5; TRBD1 aligns across 7 bases. The CDR3 has 17 residues. J gave up 1 base and V 1 base, and 7 bases lay outside the gene matches. Germline-derived CDR1 and CDR2 are SGHVS and FQNEAQ. CDR3 amino acids: CASSLVEGARSNQPQHF. The CDR3 DNA sequence: TGTGCCAGCAGCTTAGTTGAGGGGGCGAGGAGCAATCAGCCCCAGCATTTT. Full variable domain (rest looked up from reference TRBV7-8 and TRBJ1-5): GAGVSQSPRYKVAKRGQDVALRCDPISGHVSLFWYQQALGQGPEFLTYFQNEAQLDKSGLPSDRFFAERPEGSVSTLKIQRTQQEDSAVYLCASSLVEGARSNQPQHFGDGTRLSIL.